The 28 T cell receptor beta chains below were found in one sample sequenced in a study of technical replicates of blood from a few donors. Sequenced by immunoSEQ multiplex PCR; TCRdb stores in-frame clones only, minus some. The table includes approximately 59,000 clones, approximately 86% detected once. Source material: PBMCs. The receptors shown here come from a human donor in good health. Some clones in this sample may be carry-over from other donors' samples.

The chain couples TRBV10-3 to TRBJ2-2; 14 bases fit TRBD2. Germline CDR1 ENHRY, CDR2 SYGVKD. Trimming removed 11 bases from V and 1 base from J; junction bases left unmatched: 9. The CDR3 runs to 17 residues. CDR3 DNA sequence: TGTGCCCTACCGGGACTAGCGGGGGTTAAGAACACCGGGGAGCTGTTTTTT. Translating gives CALPGLAGVKNTGELFF.

The chain joins TRBV7-9 to TRBJ2-3; 9 nucleotides agree with TRBD2. The CDR3 loop spans 16 amino acids. Trimming took 6 bases from V and 4 from J; bases not matched to a gene: 11. CDR1 SEHNR and CDR2 FQNEAQ come from the germline V gene (reference sequence). CDR3 DNA: TGTGCCAGCAGATGGGTAGCGGGAGAGGCATCAGATACGCAGTATTTT. Its translation is CASRWVAGEASDTQYF.

This sequence joins TRBV7-9 and TRBJ1-2; D ambiguous. In germline, CDR1 is SEHNR, CDR2 FQNEAQ (reference sequence). V lost 1 base, J lost 5 bases, and 11 bases lay in between. The CDR3 has 14 amino acids. In DNA form, the CDR3 reads TGTGCCAGCAGCTTAGGGGCCAGCTCATATGGCTACACCTTC. Protein sequence: CASSLGASSYGYTF.

The rearrangement links TRBV7-2 to TRBJ2-5; 9 bases fit TRBD2. This CDR3 spans 15 amino acids. Trimming took 7 bases from V and 2 from J; bases not matched to a gene: 8. The V gene's germline CDR1 is SGHTA and CDR2 FQGNSA. The CDR3 spells CASKGGGAGQETQYF. CDR3 nucleotides: TGTGCCAGCAAGGGCGGGGGGGCCGGGCAAGAGACCCAGTACTTC.

This clone appeared a few times. The chain has TRBV4-2 and TRBJ1-1; D gene uncertain. The CDR3 loop spans 13 amino acids. The V gene lost 0 bases and the J gene lost 8 bases, with 10 bases spanning the gap. In germline, CDR1 is LGHNA, CDR2 YNFKEQ. The CDR3 DNA is TGTGCCAGCAGCCAAGATACCGGTGAAGAAGCTTTCTTT. This encodes CASSQDTGEEAFF.

The V gene is TRBV5-4, the J gene TRBJ2-1; weak D call: TRBD2 (5 bases). The CDR3 is made up of 14 amino acids. V gave up 4 bases and J gave up 6 bases, with 14 bases separating them. Germline V gene data show CDR1 as SGHNT and CDR2 as YYREEE (reference sequence). For the CDR3, the DNA is TGTGCCAGCAGCCTAGCTAGCAATCGCAATGAGCAGTTCTTC. Translated: CASSLASNRNEQFF.

The chain combines TRBV12-5 with TRBJ1-1, with TRBD1 matching 7 bases. Trimming removed 5 bases from V and 7 bases from J; junction bases left unmatched: 7. CDR1 LGHNT and CDR2 FRNRAP come from the germline V gene. This CDR3 has 13 residues. The CDR3 DNA reads as TGTGCTAGTGGTGAAGGACAGGTACTTGAAGCTTTCTTT. It encodes CASGEGQVLEAFF.

The genes are TRBV4-1 and TRBJ2-2; TRBD1 might be the D (5 bases). In germline, CDR1 is MGHRA, CDR2 YSYEKL. The CDR3 has 12 amino acids. Between the trimmed V and J ends, which lost 4 bases and 8 bases, there was a span of 8 bases. CDR3: CASSRGSGELFF. The CDR3 DNA follows: TGCGCCAGCAGCCGGGGCTCTGGGGAGCTGTTTTTT.

The chain is built from TRBV7-2 and TRBJ2-6; D not certain. The CDR3 length is 16 residues. The V and J ends lost 1 base and 4 bases respectively, with 11 bases between them. Looked up from germline, CDR1 is SGHTA and CDR2 is FQGNSA. This CDR3 reads CASSLVILEGANVLTF. CDR3 in DNA: TGTGCCAGCAGCTTAGTAATCCTCGAGGGGGCCAACGTCCTGACTTTC.

This clone was detected only once. The chain uses TRBV4-3 and TRBJ2-1; D possibly corresponds to TRBD1 (5 bases). This CDR3 has 14 residues. V was pared by 0 bases and J by 6 bases, with 9 bases between. CDR1 and CDR2 (germline): LGHNA, YSLEER. The CDR3, as DNA: TGCGCCAGCAGCCAAGAAGGGCAGGGCAATGAGCAGTTCTTC. Translation gives CASSQEGQGNEQFF.

CDR3 DNA sequence: TGTGCCACCAGCAGCCAGGGTCCGGGGGGCAATCAGCCCCAGCATTTT. As protein: CATSSQGPGGNQPQHF. The chain links TRBV15 to TRBJ1-5; D possibly corresponds to TRBD1 (5 bases). This CDR3 has 16 residues. Between the trimmed V and J ends, which lost 3 bases and 2 bases, there was a span of 14 bases. Germline loops: CDR1 LNHNV, CDR2 YYDKDF (reference sequence).

The chain carries TRBV6-5 and TRBJ1-1, with a weak D call TRBD1 (6 bases). This CDR3 region has 15 residues. Germline V CDR1 and CDR2: MNHEY, SVGAGI. V was shortened by 2 bases and J by 2 bases, with 12 bases between the two germline ends. The CDR3 loop reads CASSYDSRGNTEAFF. The CDR3 DNA follows: TGTGCCAGCAGTTACGATAGCAGGGGTAACACTGAAGCTTTCTTT.

V and J are TRBV28 and TRBJ1-5; 7 bases agree with TRBD1. With V trimmed by 4 bases and J by 5 bases, 8 bases remained unmatched. From germline, CDR1 is MDHEN and CDR2 SYDVKM. The CDR3 is 15 residues long. The CDR3 sequence is CASSSPGQVHQPQHF. The CDR3 DNA follows: TGTGCCAGCAGTTCACCCGGACAGGTACATCAGCCCCAGCATTTT.

The chain links TRBV5-4 to TRBJ2-1, with TRBD2 as a possible D gene (6 bases). V lost 4 bases and J 1 base, leaving 12 bases between the germline ends. From germline, CDR1 is SGHNT and CDR2 YYREEE (reference sequence). The CDR3 totals 15 residues. The CDR3 region is CASSPDYVSYNEQFF. The DNA for the CDR3 is TGTGCCAGCAGCCCGGACTACGTATCCTACAATGAGCAGTTCTTC.

The CDR3 here is CASSLVGRRVSSGANVLTF. Here the CDR3 DNA reads TGTGCCAGTAGTCTCGTCGGGCGGCGGGTTAGCTCTGGGGCCAACGTCCTGACTTTC. The chain joins TRBV19 to TRBJ2-6; a weak D match, TRBD2 (5 bases). Trimming left V 5 bases short and J 0 bases short, with 20 bases between. CDR3 size: 19 residues. Germline loops: CDR1 LNHDA, CDR2 SQIVND (reference sequence).

J is TRBJ2-3 and V is TRBV7-9, with 9 bases matching TRBD2. Germline V CDR1 and CDR2: SEHNR, FQNEAQ (reference sequence). V trimming: 2 bases; J trimming: 0 bases; junction bases outside the gene matches: 0. The CDR3 has 15 residues. For the CDR3, the DNA is TGTGCCAGCAGCTTAACTAGCGGGAGCACAGATACGCAGTATTTT. Translated, it gives CASSLTSGSTDTQYF. Using reference TRBV7-9 and TRBJ2-3 for the parts outside the CDR3, the full variable domain is DTGVSQNPRHKITKRGQNVTFRCDPISEHNRLYWYRQTLGQGPEFLTYFQNEAQLEKSRLLSDRFSAERPKGSFSTLEIQRTEQGDSAMYLCASSLTSGSTDTQYFGPGTRLTVL.

The rearrangement joins TRBV4-2 to TRBJ2-2; 14 bases are shared with TRBD2. Germline V CDR1 and CDR2: LGHNA, YNFKEQ. V was clipped by 4 bases and J by 4 bases; unmatched bases: 11. The CDR3 has 19 amino acids. CDR3 bases: TGTGCCAGCAGCCTCCACCCGACTAGCGGGGGGGCGTTCACCGGGGAGCTGTTTTTT. Amino acid sequence: CASSLHPTSGGAFTGELFF.

This chain connects TRBV29-1 to TRBJ2-7; D unresolved. The CDR3 covers 12 residues. The germline CDR1 and CDR2 sequences are SQVTM and ANQGSEA. Trimming pared 2 bases from V and 6 bases from J, leaving 11 bases between. The CDR3 DNA reads TGCAGCGTTGAATATGGGCCTCTCGAGCAGTACTTC. This encodes CSVEYGPLEQYF.

J is TRBJ2-7 and V is TRBV7-9, with TRBD1 matching 10 bases. The CDR3 is 15 amino acids. Germline CDR1 SEHNR, CDR2 FQNEAQ (reference sequence). The V gene end was trimmed by 5 bases and the J gene end by 5 bases; junction bases not matched to a gene: 9. The CDR3 loop is CASSQNRGTGDEQYF. CDR3 coding DNA: TGTGCCAGCAGCCAAAATCGGGGGACAGGGGACGAGCAGTACTTC.

The gene calls are TRBV5-1 and TRBJ1-6; D is perhaps TRBD1 (5 bases). The CDR3 is made up of 16 amino acids. Germline CDR1 and CDR2: SGHRS and YFSETQ. V was cut by 4 bases and J by 6 bases, with 17 bases left in between. CDR3 sequence: CASSGTPVNGNSPLHF. DNA for the CDR3: TGCGCCAGCAGCGGGACTCCGGTAAATGGTAATTCACCCCTCCACTTT.

This chain joins TRBV6-6 and TRBJ1-2; possibly TRBD1 for D (5 bases). The CDR3 is made up of 12 amino acids. Trimming took 5 bases from V and 6 from J, leaving 10 bases between them. Germline assignment: CDR1 MNHNY and CDR2 SVGAGI (reference sequence). CDR3 bases: TGTGCCAGCAGTACCAAGGGGAATGGCTACACCTTC. Protein: CASSTKGNGYTF.

The sample holds a few counts of this clone. The J gene is TRBJ1-1, the V gene TRBV11-2; a weak D match, TRBD1 (5 bases). This CDR3 has 13 amino acids. Trimming pared 1 base from V and 4 bases from J, leaving 7 bases between. The germline gives CDR1 SGHAT, CDR2 FQNNGV. CDR3 in amino acids: CASSLVQGTEAFF. CDR3 nucleotides: TGTGCCAGCAGCTTAGTCCAGGGCACTGAAGCTTTCTTT.

This chain links TRBV2 with TRBJ2-6; possibly TRBD1 for D (6 bases). The CDR3 extends over 16 amino acids. Trimming cost V 5 bases and J 3 bases, with 14 bases left between them. CDR1 is SNHLY and CDR2 is FYNNEI in the germline V gene. Written as DNA, the CDR3 is TGTGCCAGCAGTATCGGACAGTCATTTGGGGCCAACGTCCTGACTTTC. Amino acid sequence: CASSIGQSFGANVLTF. The entire variable domain, with the rest obtained from reference TRBV2 and TRBJ2-6, is as follows: EPEVTQTPSHQVTQMGQEVILRCVPISNHLYFYWYRQILGQKVEFLVSFYNNEISEKSEIFDDQFSVERPDGSNFTLKIRSTKLEDSAMYFCASSIGQSFGANVLTFGAGSRLTVL.

The V and J genes are TRBV5-8 and TRBJ1-6, with TRBD1 matching over 9 bases. From germline, CDR1 is SGHTS and CDR2 YDEGEE. This CDR3 contains 15 residues. With V trimmed by 4 bases and J by 5 bases, 4 bases remained unmatched. For the CDR3, the DNA is TGTGCCAGCAGCCATGGACAGGGGAATAATTCACCCCTCCACTTT. As protein: CASSHGQGNNSPLHF.

The V gene is TRBV19, the J gene TRBJ1-2; 12 bases map to TRBD1. The germline gives CDR1 LNHDA, CDR2 SQIVND (reference sequence). Unmatched junction bases numbered 7, after V lost 4 bases and J lost 4 bases. This CDR3 spans 16 amino acids. CDR3 in amino acids: CASSRQGQGAGYGYTF. DNA for the CDR3: TGTGCCAGTAGTAGGCAGGGACAGGGGGCCGGCTATGGCTACACCTTC.

The V gene is TRBV4-2, the J gene TRBJ2-5; D is uncertain. This CDR3 has 14 residues. The V end lost 1 base, the J end lost 0 bases, and 6 bases lay between the germline ends. Germline V CDR1 and CDR2: LGHNA, YNFKEQ. CDR3 DNA: TGTGCCAGCAGCCAAGTCCCAGACCAAGAGACCCAGTACTTC. Its protein is CASSQVPDQETQYF.

The chain links TRBV30 to TRBJ2-5; D call uncertain. Trimming left V 2 bases short and J 1 base short, with 8 bases between. The CDR3 consists of 13 residues. CDR1 and CDR2 (germline): GTSNPN, SVGIG (reference sequence). This chain's CDR3 is CAWSSGSQETQYF. The CDR3 nucleotides read TGTGCCTGGAGTTCAGGCAGCCAAGAGACCCAGTACTTC.

The J gene is TRBJ1-1, the V gene TRBV4-1; 9 bases align to TRBD1. Germline V gives CDR1 MGHRA, CDR2 YSYEKL. This CDR3 has 16 residues. The V and J ends lost 4 bases and 2 bases, in that order; junction bases with no gene match: 8. CDR3 residues: CASSPITGGGNTEAFF. As DNA, the CDR3 is TGCGCCAGCAGCCCAATCACAGGGGGCGGCAACACTGAAGCTTTCTTT.